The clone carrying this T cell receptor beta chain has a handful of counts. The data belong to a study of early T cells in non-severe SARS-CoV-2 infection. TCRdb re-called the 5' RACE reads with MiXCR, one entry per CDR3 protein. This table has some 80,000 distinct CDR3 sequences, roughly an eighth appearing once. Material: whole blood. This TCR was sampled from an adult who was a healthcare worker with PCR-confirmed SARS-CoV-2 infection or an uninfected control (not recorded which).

The CDR3 here is CAWSAQGDQPQHF. The CDR3 DNA reads as TGTGCCTGGAGTGCCCAGGGGGATCAGCCCCAGCATTTT. The chain joins TRBV30 to TRBJ1-5; 7 nucleotides align to TRBD1. The length of the CDR3 is 13 residues. The V gene end was trimmed by 1 base and the J gene end by 5 bases; junction bases not matched to a gene: 2. The germline V gene has CDR1 GTSNPN and CDR2 SVGIG (reference sequence). The full variable domain, rest sourced from reference TRBV30 and TRBJ1-5, is SQTIHQWPATLVQPVGSPLSLECTVEGTSNPNLYWYRQAAGRGLQLLFYSVGIGQISSEVPQNLSASRPQDRQFILSSKKLLLSDSGFYLCAWSAQGDQPQHFGDGTRLSIL.